These T cell receptor beta chains were read from a single sample in a study of T cells in Graves' hyperthyroidism and ophthalmopathy. TCRdb fed the multiplex PCR reads into MiXCR, producing one record per CDR3 protein. Of hundreds of thousands of distinct CDR3 sequences in the sample, around 15% are singletons; the top ten hold around 4%. The sample consisted of blood. The receptors were sampled from a woman in her 40s with Graves' ophthalmopathy. Both conserved end residues are part of each CDR3. The D gene is left open where the match is weak. Clone size, where shown, is once, few, many, or a class for clones that have expanded.

>many|TRBV11-2|TRBJ2-2|17|TRBD2
TGTGCCAGCAGCTTAGGTCCGGGACGGGGGGACACCGGGGAGCTGTTTTTT
CASSLGPGRGDTGELFF
>.|TRBV12-3/TRBV12-4|TRBJ1-2|14|TRBD1
TGTGCCAGCGAAAAGACAGGGGGCATAGGTGGCTACACCTTC
CASEKTGGIGGYTF
>few|TRBV15|TRBJ2-7|15|.
TGTGCCACCAGCAGAGCCCAGGGGGGGGGCTTCGAGCAGTACTTC
CATSRAQGGGFEQYF
>many|TRBV28|TRBJ2-7|14|.
TGTGCCAGCAAGGGCGAACCTATCTCCTACGAGCAGTACTTC
CASKGEPISYEQYF
>few|TRBV9|TRBJ1-5|15|TRBD1
TGTGCCAGCAGCGTAGGCGGACAGGACAATCAGCCCCAGCATTTT
CASSVGGQDNQPQHF
>many|TRBV19|TRBJ1-1|14|TRBD1
TGTGCCAGTAGTATTTGGACAGGGGGCACTGAAGCTTTCTTT
CASSIWTGGTEAFF
>many|TRBV4-1|TRBJ2-7|15|TRBD1
TGCGCCAGCAGCCAAGCCCCGGGACAGAGCTACGAGCAGTACTTC
CASSQAPGQSYEQYF
>many|TRBV20-1|TRBJ2-3|12|.
TGCAGTGTGCCGGAAAGCACAGATACGCAGTATTTT
CSVPESTDTQYF
>many|TRBV6-2/TRBV6-3|TRBJ1-2|17|.
TGTGCCAGCACCCACTCCGAGGGACTCCGGTGGGGCTATGGCTACACCTTC
CASTHSEGLRWGYGYTF
>many|TRBV27|TRBJ2-7|14|TRBD1
TGTGCCAGCAGTCCCACAGGGGGTAAATACGAGCAGTACTTC
CASSPTGGKYEQYF
>few|TRBV4-1|TRBJ2-2|17|.
TGCGCCAGCAGCCCTTTTGCTCGGCGGGGAAACACCGGGGAGCTGTTTTTT
CASSPFARRGNTGELFF
>.|TRBV6-1|TRBJ2-7|14|TRBD1
TGTGCCAGCAAACCGGGACAGGGCTGGTACGAGCAGTACTTC
CASKPGQGWYEQYF
>many|TRBV29-1|TRBJ2-7|12|TRBD1
TGCAGCGCTGGGGACAGCCCCTACGAGCAGTACTTC
CSAGDSPYEQYF
>few|TRBV3-1|TRBJ2-2|15|.
TGTGCCAGCAGCCATGGACAGAGAGTGTCCGGGGAGCTGTTTTTT
CASSHGQRVSGELFF
>many|TRBV6-5|TRBJ2-7|14|.
TGTGCCAGCAGTTACTCGAGAGGGGCCTTCGAGCAGTACTTC
CASSYSRGAFEQYF
>many|TRBV6-1|TRBJ2-6|14|.
TGTGCCAGCAGCCTGGGCTCTGGGGCCAACGTCCTGACTTTC
CASSLGSGANVLTF
>many|TRBV15|TRBJ1-1|16|TRBD1
TGTGCCACCAGTAATCCGGGACAGGGGTTGAACACTGAAGCTTTCTTT
CATSNPGQGLNTEAFF
>.|TRBV19|TRBJ2-7|13|TRBD2
TGTGCCAGTAGTAGTACTAGCGGGAGCCGTCAGTACTTC
CASSSTSGSRQYF
>many|TRBV12-3/TRBV12-4|TRBJ1-3|14|.
TGTGCCAGCAGTTTACGGTCCGGCTTGGGGGGCATATATTTT
CASSLRSGLGGIYF
>many|TRBV6-5|TRBJ2-2|14|TRBD1
TGTGCCATTCACCAGGGGGCAAACACCGGGGAGCTGTTTTTT
CAIHQGANTGELFF
>few|TRBV27|TRBJ2-2|17|.
TGTGCCAGCAGTCCCCGTCGAGGGATCGGAAACACCGGGGAGCTGTTTTTT
CASSPRRGIGNTGELFF
>many|TRBV19|TRBJ2-2|15|TRBD1
TGTGCCAGTAGTAGACAGGGAATGAACACCGGGGAGCTGTTTTTT
CASSRQGMNTGELFF
>few|TRBV5-6|TRBJ1-5|15|.
TGTGCCAGCAGCTTGGGGGCGAAGTACAATCAGCCCCAGCATTTT
CASSLGAKYNQPQHF
>many|TRBV7-9|TRBJ2-5|15|TRBD1
TGTGCCAGCAGCTCCGCGGGACAGGACCAAGAGACCCAGTACTTC
CASSSAGQDQETQYF
>many|TRBV7-2|TRBJ1-2|15|TRBD1
TGTGCCAGCAGGACGACAGGGGGTCTGGGCTATGGCTACACCTTC
CASRTTGGLGYGYTF
>many|TRBV6-2/TRBV6-3|TRBJ2-7|15|.
TGTGCCAGCAGCCATCCCCTTCGACTGTCGTACGAGCAGTACTTC
CASSHPLRLSYEQYF
>many|TRBV4-2|TRBJ1-1|13|.
TGTGCCAGCAGCCAAGCTAGTCACACTGAAGCTTTCTTT
CASSQASHTEAFF
>many|TRBV25-1|TRBJ2-7|12|.
TGTGCCAGCAGTGATTCCGTATACGAGCAGTACTTC
CASSDSVYEQYF
>many|TRBV19|TRBJ1-5|19|TRBD1
TGTGCCAGTAGTCCGACGGAATCAGGGGGATCTTATAGCAATCAGCCCCAGCATTTT
CASSPTESGGSYSNQPQHF
>.|TRBV12-3/TRBV12-4|TRBJ1-2|16|.
TGTGCCAGCACAATCCCGGGACATGGGGCTAACTATGGCTACACCTTC
CASTIPGHGANYGYTF
>.|TRBV25-1|TRBJ2-7|20|.
TGTGCCAGCAGTAAAAACCCCGGGACCCGATCCCCGGAAAAGACCTACGAGCAGTACTTC
CASSKNPGTRSPEKTYEQYF
>.|TRBV7-9|TRBJ1-2|14|.
TGTGCCAGCGGCCCAGCAGGTTGGAACTATGGCTACACCTTC
CASGPAGWNYGYTF
>many|TRBV14|TRBJ1-4|13|TRBD1
TGTGCCAGCAGCCAAATACAGGGGGGAAAACTGTTTTTT
CASSQIQGGKLFF
>many|TRBV30|TRBJ1-1|12|.
TGTGCCTGGAGTGTACAGGGCCCAGTGGCTTTCTTT
CAWSVQGPVAFF
>many|TRBV7-9|TRBJ2-7|15|TRBD1
TGTGCCAGCAGCAACCCCGGGACAGGGTTCTACGAGCAGTACTTC
CASSNPGTGFYEQYF
>many|TRBV29-1|TRBJ2-7|16|TRBD1
TGCAGCGTCTCGCCCCCGGGACAGGGGGCTGGCTACGAGCAGTACTTC
CSVSPPGQGAGYEQYF
>many|TRBV7-3|TRBJ2-7|14|.
TGTGCCAGCAGCCCATCCCCCAGCGTCGACGAGCAGTACTTC
CASSPSPSVDEQYF
>many|TRBV28|TRBJ1-1|15|.
TGTGCCAGCAGTTTATCGGGAGGGGTGGGGACTGAAGCTTTCTTT
CASSLSGGVGTEAFF
>.|TRBV24-1|TRBJ2-5|15|TRBD2
TGTGCCACCAGTGATAACGGACTAGCCCAAGAGACCCAGTACTTC
CATSDNGLAQETQYF
>.|TRBV12-3/TRBV12-4|TRBJ2-7|14|.
TGTGCCAGCAGACCGCGGCGGGCCTCCTACGAGCAGTACTTC
CASRPRRASYEQYF
>many|TRBV20-1|TRBJ1-1|14|.
TGCAGTGCTAGTCGCGGGGGAAGGGGAACTGAAGCTTTCTTT
CSASRGGRGTEAFF
>.|TRBV5-1|TRBJ1-6|16|.
TGCGCCAGCAGCGGTGGATCGGCAGCCTCTGATTCACCCCTCCACTTT
CASSGGSAASDSPLHF
>many|TRBV7-2|TRBJ1-1|15|.
TGTGCCAGCAGCCCAACCCTAAGAGGGAGGACTGAAGCTTTCTTT
CASSPTLRGRTEAFF
>many|TRBV7-2|TRBJ2-5|13|.
TGTGCCAGCAGCTCCGACTATTTCGGGACCCAGTACTTC
CASSSDYFGTQYF
>.|TRBV29-1|TRBJ1-2|12|.
TGCAGCGTTGACGAGTTCGGTCATGGCTACACCTTC
CSVDEFGHGYTF
>.|TRBV7-8|TRBJ2-2|17|TRBD2
TGTGCCAGCAGCCCCCGACTAGCGGAGGGGATCACCGGGGAGCTGTTTTTT
CASSPRLAEGITGELFF
>.|TRBV6-2/TRBV6-3|TRBJ1-1|14|.
TGTGCCAGCAGTTTATCAGGGGAGAGGCATGAAGCTTTCTTT
CASSLSGERHEAFF
>many|TRBV12-3/TRBV12-4|TRBJ1-5|16|.
TGTGCCAGCAGTTCCCGACACGCAGATAGCAATCAGCCCCAGCATTTT
CASSSRHADSNQPQHF
>.|TRBV6-5|TRBJ2-3|16|.
TGTGCCAGCAGTTACCGCATAAATCCGGGAGCAGATACGCAGTATTTT
CASSYRINPGADTQYF
>many|TRBV6-2/TRBV6-3|TRBJ2-7|15|TRBD1
TGTGCCAGCACCAACCGGGACAGGGCTTACTACGAGCAGTACTTC
CASTNRDRAYYEQYF
>.|TRBV29-1|TRBJ2-7|15|TRBD2
TGCAGGGATCCTAGCGGGAGGGCCAACTCCTACGAGCAGTACTTC
CRDPSGRANSYEQYF